The subject of this entry is one T cell receptor beta chain. This clonotype has only a few counts. This clone's antigen is unknown. No base quality information exists; no much larger clone differs at one position. This sample is drawn from a study of blood T cells in healthy people across ages (dated by TCRdb to between 2015 and 2017). Regarding the study in general: Template switching captured roughly one uniquely barcoded TCR beta cDNA molecule per two T cells in model experiments. To track age-related changes in TCR beta repertoire diversity, the study relied on deep sequencing normalized with unique cDNA molecular identifiers. The donors were divided into four age groups: young (average around 17 years), middle-aged (roughly 42), aged (roughly 60) and long-lived (82). For two donors (one aged 18 to 30 and one aged 80 or older), the study analyzed two additional independent replicas of 1 million unique cDNA reads from the same blood draw. What the authors observed across the whole study: As age increased, observed TCR beta diversity per million T cells dropped in a roughly linear way, and a significant reduction was already evident by age 40. Conclusive comparison of naive and antigen-experienced compartments was prevented by the profiling of bulk unsorted PBMCs. Donor CMV infection status was unknown, potentially confounding age-related changes in expanded clonotypes. Compared with the aged group, more naive CD4+ T cells, fewer expanded clones and increased TCR diversity were shown by the long-lived group, suggesting age selection. Estimates of total diversity based on one million sequenced T cells were considered lower bounds and underestimates. There was a strong correlation between observed TCR beta diversity and the percentage of naive T cells measured by flow cytometry.

Systemically healthy Caucasian individuals from Russia, some 38 in total and aged about 6 to 100 years, were included as donors. Each donor gave roughly 9.5 milliliters of peripheral blood, collected into EDTA-treated Vacutainer tubes. Ficoll-Paque density-gradient centrifugation was used to isolate PBMCs, with at least 6.5 million per sample. Total RNA, at least 6 micrograms per sample, was extracted from PBMCs with Trizol reagent. For every donor, an aliquot of PBMCs went through flow cytometry to measure the percentages of naive CD45RAhigh/CD27high T cells. The library was produced with 5' RACE. Sequencing took place on an Illumina HiSeq 2500. The second PCR ran for about 7 to 11 cycles and used a J-beta primer mix along with a sample-barcoded 5' primer. A template-switch 5' adaptor carrying 12 random nucleotides introduced a unique molecular identifier onto each TCR beta cDNA molecule. Each sample yielded at least 3 million CDR3-containing paired-end reads. First-strand cDNA was synthesized from all RNA with the Mint cDNA synthesis kit, primed by a TRBC-specific oligonucleotide. All cDNA was treated with uracil-DNA glycosylase and then went through a first 18-cycle PCR with the universal primers M1SS and BC2_uni_R. For the original study's pipeline: For normalization, 1 million high-quality reads, each with a distinct molecular identifier, were randomly selected from each sample. Instead of being binned into consensus sequences, reads that shared molecular identifiers were thrown out. CDR3 identification, clonotype clustering and error correction used MiTCR with a Q25 quality threshold and the strictest error-elimination algorithm. A nonparametric unseen species model using Euler transformation provided a lower-bound estimate of total TCR beta diversity. TCRdb took the public reads, trimmed them with fastp at Q25, ran MiXCR for clone calling and kept in-frame beta chains. Identical CDR3 proteins give one entry, which carries the most common genes and DNA. In this record, the V and J calls reflect TCRdb's handling and not the investigators' own analysis. The sample has over 700,000 distinct CDR3 sequences on record, approximately 25% of them singletons. The ten largest make up 8% to 10% of the sample.

These same data were also listed under a study on T cells of mothers and their children. As the second study states: Donors were nine systemically healthy Caucasian individuals: three mothers and their six children. cDNA synthesis used all of the extracted RNA, with 1.5 ug of RNA in each 15 ul reaction. In the second PCR, sample barcodes and 2-4 random nucleotides were introduced via the M1S primer. Over 8.5 million TCR beta CDR3 reads were obtained for each mother, and 3 million to 3.5 million reads were obtained for each child. In both related and unrelated pairs, thymic selection shapes the output of TCR recombination in a similar way, with inherited differences having only a minor effect. Normalized repertoire overlap in related mother-child pairs was always slightly higher than in unrelated mother-child pairs, but the difference was never significant. No persistent microchimeric T cell clones were detected, at a sensitivity of approximately 110 clones per million clonotypes. In the study, deep NGS was used to compare the TCR beta repertoires of mothers and children, and features distinguishing related mother-child pairs from unrelated individuals were sought. Mothers averaged roughly 40 +/- 4 years of age and children averaged around 10 +/- 4 years. After adapter ligation was performed with NEBNext reagents, the libraries were sequenced on an Illumina HiSeq 2000 with 100+100 nt paired-end reads. To avoid cross-contamination, the mother libraries and the child libraries were prepared a month apart and sequenced in separate runs. For each donor, between about 450,000 and 2,300,000 distinct TCR beta clonotypes were identified. Naive TCR beta clonotypes were estimated from low-frequency clonotypes matched to each donor's FACS-determined naive share, without sorting.

Input material: blood. The sequence was obtained from a boy aged 5-17 years in good health.

Here the CDR3 is given as CSVEERMNTEAFF. At the DNA level, the sequence is TGCAGCGTTGAAGAACGGATGAACACTGAAGCTTTCTTT. The V gene is TRBV29-1 and the J gene is TRBJ1-1, with no D gene named confidently. CDR1 SQVTM and CDR2 ANQGSEA were looked up in the germline V gene. From cysteine to phenylalanine, the CDR3 is 13 amino acids long. Left in the record is the CDR3 DNA by itself, 39 bases read in frame from the first base. V and J lose 0 bases and 0 bases, and a span of 5 bases separates them.